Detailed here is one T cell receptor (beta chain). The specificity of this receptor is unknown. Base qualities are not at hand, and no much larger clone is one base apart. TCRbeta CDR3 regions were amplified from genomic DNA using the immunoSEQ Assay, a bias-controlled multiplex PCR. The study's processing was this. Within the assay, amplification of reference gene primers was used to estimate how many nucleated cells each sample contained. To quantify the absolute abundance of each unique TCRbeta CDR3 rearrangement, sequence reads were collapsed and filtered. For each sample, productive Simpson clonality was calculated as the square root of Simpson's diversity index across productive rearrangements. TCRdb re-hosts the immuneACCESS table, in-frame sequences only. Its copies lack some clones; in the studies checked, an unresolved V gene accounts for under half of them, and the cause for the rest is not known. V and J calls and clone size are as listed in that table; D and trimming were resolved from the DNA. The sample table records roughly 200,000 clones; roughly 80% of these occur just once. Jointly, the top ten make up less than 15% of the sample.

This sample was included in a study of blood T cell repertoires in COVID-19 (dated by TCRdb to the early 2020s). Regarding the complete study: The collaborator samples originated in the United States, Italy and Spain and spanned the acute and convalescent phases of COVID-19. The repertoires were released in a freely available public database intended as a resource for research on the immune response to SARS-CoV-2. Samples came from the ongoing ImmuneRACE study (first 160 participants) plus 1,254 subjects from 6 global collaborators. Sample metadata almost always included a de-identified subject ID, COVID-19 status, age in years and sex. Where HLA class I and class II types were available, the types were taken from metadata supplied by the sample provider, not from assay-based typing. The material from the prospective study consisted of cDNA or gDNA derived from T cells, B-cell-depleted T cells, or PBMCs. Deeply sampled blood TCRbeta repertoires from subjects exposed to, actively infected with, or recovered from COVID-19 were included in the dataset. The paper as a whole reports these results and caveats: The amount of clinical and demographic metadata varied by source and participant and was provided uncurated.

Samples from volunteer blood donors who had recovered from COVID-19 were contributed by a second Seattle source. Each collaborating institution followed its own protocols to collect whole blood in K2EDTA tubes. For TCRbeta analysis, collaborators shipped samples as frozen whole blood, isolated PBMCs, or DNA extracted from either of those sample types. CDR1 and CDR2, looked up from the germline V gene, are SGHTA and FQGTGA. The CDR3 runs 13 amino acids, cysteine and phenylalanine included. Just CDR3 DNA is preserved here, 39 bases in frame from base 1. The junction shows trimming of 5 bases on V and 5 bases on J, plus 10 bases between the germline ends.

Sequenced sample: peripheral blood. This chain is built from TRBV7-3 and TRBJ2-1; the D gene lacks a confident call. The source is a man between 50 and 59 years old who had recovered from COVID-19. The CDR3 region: CASSVNRDNEQFF. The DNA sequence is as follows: TGTGCCAGCAGCGTGAACAGAGACAATGAGCAGTTCTTC.